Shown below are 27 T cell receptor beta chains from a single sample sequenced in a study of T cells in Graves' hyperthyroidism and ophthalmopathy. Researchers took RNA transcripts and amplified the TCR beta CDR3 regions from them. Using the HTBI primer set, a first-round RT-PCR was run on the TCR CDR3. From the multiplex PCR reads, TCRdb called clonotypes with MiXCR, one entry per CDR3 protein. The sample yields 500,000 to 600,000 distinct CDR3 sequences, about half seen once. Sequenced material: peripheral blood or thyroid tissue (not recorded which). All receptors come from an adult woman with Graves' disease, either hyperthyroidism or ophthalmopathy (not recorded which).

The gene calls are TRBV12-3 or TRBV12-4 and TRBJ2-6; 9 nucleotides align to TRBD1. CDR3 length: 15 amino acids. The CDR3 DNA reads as TGTGCTCCGGGACAGGGAAGCTCTGGGGCCAACGTCCTGACTTTC. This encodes CAPGQGSSGANVLTF.

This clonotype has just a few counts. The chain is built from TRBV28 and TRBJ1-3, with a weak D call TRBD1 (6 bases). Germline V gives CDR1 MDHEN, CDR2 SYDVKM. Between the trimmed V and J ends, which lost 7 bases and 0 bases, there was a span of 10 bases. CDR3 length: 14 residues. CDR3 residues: CASKGGGSGNTIYF. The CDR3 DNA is TGTGCCAGCAAGGGGGGTGGCTCTGGAAACACCATATATTTT.

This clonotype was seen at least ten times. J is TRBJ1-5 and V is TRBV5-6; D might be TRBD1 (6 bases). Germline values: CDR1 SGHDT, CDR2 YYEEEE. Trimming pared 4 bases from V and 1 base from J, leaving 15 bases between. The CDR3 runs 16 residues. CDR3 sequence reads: CASSPGGGRSNQPQHF. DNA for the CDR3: TGTGCCAGCAGCCCGGGAGGGGGGAGGAGCAATCAGCCCCAGCATTTT.

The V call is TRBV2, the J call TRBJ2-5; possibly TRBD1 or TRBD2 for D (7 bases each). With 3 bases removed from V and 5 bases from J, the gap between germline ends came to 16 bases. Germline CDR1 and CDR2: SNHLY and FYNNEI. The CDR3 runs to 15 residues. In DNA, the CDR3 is TGTGCCAGCAGTGAGGGAGGGACAGCCCTGGAGACCCAGTACTTC. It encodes CASSEGGTALETQYF.

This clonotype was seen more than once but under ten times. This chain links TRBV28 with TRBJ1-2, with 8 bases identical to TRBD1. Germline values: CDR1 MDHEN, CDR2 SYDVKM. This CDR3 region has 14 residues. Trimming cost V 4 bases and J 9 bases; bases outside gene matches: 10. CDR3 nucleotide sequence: TGTGCCAGCAGTTCGACAGGGGAAGAGGGGAGCTACACCTTC. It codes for CASSSTGEEGSYTF.

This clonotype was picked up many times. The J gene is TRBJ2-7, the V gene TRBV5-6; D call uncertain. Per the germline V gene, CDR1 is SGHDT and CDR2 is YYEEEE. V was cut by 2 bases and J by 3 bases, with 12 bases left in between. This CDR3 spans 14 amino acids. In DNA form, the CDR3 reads TGTGCCAGCAGCTTCCTTGACCTTAACTACGAGCAGTACTTC. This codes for CASSFLDLNYEQYF.

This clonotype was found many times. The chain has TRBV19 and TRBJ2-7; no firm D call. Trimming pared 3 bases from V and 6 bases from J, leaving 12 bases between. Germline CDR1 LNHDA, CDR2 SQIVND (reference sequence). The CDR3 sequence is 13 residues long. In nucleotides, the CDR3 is TGTGCCAGTAGTATTCTAGAAGAAAGCGAGCAGTACTTC. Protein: CASSILEESEQYF. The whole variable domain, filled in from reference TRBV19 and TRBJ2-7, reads DGGITQSPKYLFRKEGQNVTLSCEQNLNHDAMYWYRQDPGQGLRLIYYSQIVNDFQKGDIAEGYSVSREKKESFPLTVTSAQKNPTAFYLCASSILEESEQYFGPGTRLTVT.

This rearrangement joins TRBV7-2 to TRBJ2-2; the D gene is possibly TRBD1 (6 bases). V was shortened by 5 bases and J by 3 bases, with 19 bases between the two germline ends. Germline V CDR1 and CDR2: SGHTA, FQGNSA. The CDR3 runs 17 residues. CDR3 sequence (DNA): TGTGCCAGCAGCCCCGACAGGTCTGGGCATCACACCGGGGAGCTGTTTTTT. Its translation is CASSPDRSGHHTGELFF.

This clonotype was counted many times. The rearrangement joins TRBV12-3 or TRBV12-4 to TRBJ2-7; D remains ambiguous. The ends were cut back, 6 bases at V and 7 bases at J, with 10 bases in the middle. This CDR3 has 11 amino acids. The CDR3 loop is CASSLLLEQYF. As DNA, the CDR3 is TGTGCCAGCAGCCTCCTCTTGGAGCAGTACTTC.

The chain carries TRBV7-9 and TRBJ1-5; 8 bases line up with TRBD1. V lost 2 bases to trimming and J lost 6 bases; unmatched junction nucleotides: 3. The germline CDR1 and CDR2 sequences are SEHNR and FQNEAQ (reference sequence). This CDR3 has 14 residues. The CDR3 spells CASSLSTGGQPQHF. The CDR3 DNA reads TGTGCCAGCAGCTTATCAACAGGGGGTCAGCCCCAGCATTTT.

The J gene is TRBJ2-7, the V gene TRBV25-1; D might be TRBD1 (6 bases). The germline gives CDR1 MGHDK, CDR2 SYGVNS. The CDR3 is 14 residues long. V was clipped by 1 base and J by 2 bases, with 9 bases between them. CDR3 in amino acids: CASSEFWGPYEQYF. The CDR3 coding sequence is TGTGCCAGCAGTGAATTCTGGGGGCCCTACGAGCAGTACTTC.

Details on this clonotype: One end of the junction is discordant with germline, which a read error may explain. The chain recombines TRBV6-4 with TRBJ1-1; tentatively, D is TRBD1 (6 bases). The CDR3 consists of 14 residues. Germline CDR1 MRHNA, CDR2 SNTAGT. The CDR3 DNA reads TGTGCCAGCAGTACGGAGGGGGGTATGGCTGAAGCTTCCTTT. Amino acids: CASSTEGGMAEASF.

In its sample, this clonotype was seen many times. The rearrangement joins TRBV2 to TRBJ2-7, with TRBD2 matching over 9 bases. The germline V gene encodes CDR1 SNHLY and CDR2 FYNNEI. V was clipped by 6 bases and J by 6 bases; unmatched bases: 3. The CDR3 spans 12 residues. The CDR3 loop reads CASSGTSREQYF. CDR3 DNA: TGTGCCAGCAGCGGGACTAGCCGCGAGCAGTACTTC.

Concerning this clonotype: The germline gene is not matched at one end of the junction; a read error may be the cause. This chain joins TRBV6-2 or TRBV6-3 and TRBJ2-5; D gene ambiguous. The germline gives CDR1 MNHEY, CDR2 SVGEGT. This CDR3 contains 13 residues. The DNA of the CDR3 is TGTGCCAGCAGTAGGTCAGGCGGAGAGGCCCAGTACTTC. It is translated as CASSRSGGEAQYF.

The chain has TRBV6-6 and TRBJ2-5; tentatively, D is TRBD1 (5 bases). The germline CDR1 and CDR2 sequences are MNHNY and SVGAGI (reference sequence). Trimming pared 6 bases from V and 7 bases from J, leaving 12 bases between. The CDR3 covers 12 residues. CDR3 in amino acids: CASSDSPGTQYF. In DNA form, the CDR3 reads TGTGCCAGCAGCGACAGCCCGGGGACCCAGTACTTC.

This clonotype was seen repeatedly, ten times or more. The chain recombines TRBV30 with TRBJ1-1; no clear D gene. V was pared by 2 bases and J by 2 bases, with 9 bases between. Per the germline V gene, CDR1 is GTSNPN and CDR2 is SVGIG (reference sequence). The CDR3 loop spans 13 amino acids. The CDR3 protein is CAWSHGSNTEAFF. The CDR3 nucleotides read TGTGCCTGGAGTCACGGTAGCAACACTGAAGCTTTCTTT.

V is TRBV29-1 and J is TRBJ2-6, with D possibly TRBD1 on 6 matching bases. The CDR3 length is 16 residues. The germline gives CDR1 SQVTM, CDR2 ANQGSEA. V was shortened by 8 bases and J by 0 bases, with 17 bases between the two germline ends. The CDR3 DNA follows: TGCAGCCCCACAGGGAGACTTATCTCTGGGGCCAACGTCCTGACTTTC. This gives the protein CSPTGRLISGANVLTF.

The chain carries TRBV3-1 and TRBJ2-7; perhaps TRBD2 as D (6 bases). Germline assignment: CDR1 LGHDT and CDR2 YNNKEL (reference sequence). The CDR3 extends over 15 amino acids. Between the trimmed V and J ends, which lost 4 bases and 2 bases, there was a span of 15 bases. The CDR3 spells CASSPTRDVPYEQYF. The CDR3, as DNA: TGTGCCAGCAGCCCAACGCGGGACGTACCCTACGAGCAGTACTTC.

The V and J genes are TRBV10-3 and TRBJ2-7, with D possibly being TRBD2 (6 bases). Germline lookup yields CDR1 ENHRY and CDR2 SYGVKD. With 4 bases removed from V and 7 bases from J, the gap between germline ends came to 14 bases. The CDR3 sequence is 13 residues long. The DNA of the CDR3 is TGTGCCATCAGTGGTCGGGAGAGCTGGGAGCAGTACTTC. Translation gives CAISGRESWEQYF.

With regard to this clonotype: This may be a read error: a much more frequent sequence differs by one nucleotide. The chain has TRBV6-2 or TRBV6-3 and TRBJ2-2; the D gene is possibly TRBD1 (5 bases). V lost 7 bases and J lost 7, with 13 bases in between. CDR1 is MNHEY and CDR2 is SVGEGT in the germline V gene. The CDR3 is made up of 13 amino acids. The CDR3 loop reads CASNLGAVGELFF. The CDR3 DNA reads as TGTGCCAGCAACCTAGGGGCTGTCGGGGAGCTGTTTTTT.

CDR3 sequence reads: CATSRGGGVYGYTF. The DNA for the CDR3 is TGTGCCACCAGCAGAGGAGGGGGCGTCTATGGCTACACCTTC. The chain joins TRBV15 to TRBJ1-2; 7 bases align to TRBD1. The V gene end was trimmed by 1 base and the J gene end by 4 bases; junction bases not matched to a gene: 3. The CDR3 contains 14 residues. The V gene's germline CDR1 is LNHNV and CDR2 YYDKDF (reference sequence).

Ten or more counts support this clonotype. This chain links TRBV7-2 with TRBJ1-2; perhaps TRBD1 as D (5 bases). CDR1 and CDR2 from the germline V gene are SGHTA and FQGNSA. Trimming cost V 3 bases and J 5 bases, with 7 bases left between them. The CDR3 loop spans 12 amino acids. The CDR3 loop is CASSFEGYGYTF. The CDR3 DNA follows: TGTGCCAGCAGCTTTGAGGGGTATGGCTACACCTTC.

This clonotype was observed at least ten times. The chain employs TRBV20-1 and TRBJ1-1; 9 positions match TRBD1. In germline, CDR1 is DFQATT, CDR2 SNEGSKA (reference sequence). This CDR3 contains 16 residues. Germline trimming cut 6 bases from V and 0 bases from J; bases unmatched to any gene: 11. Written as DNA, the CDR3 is TGCAGTGCCCACGACCCCGGACAGGGGATGAACACTGAAGCTTTCTTT. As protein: CSAHDPGQGMNTEAFF.

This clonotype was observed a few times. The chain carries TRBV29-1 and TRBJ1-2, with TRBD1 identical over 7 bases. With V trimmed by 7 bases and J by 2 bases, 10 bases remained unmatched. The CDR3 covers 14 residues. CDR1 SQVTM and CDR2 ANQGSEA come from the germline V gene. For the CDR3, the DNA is TGCAGCGGAGAAGTGGGACAGCGGAACTATGGCTACACCTTC. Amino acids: CSGEVGQRNYGYTF.

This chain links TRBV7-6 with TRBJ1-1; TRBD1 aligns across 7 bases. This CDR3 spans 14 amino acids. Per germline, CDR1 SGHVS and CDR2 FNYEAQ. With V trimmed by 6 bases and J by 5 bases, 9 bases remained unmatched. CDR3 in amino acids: CASSHTGEVTEAFF. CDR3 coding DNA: TGTGCCAGCAGTCATACAGGGGAAGTTACTGAAGCTTTCTTT.

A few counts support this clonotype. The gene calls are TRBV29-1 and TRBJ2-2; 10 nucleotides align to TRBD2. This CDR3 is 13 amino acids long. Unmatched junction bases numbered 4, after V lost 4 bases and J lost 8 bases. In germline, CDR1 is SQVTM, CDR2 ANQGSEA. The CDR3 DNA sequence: TGCAGCGTTGCACTAGCGGGAACGGGGGAGCTGTTTTTT. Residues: CSVALAGTGELFF.

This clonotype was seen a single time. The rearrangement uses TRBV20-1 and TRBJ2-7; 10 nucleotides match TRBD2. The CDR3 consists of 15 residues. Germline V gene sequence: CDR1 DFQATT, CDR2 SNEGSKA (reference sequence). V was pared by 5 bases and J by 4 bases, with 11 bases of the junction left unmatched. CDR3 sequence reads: CSAAPVSGGLYEQYF. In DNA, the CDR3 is TGCAGTGCTGCCCCTGTTAGCGGGGGGTTGTACGAGCAGTACTTC.